This T cell receptor beta chain emerged from a study of CD8 T cells in ankylosing spondylitis. Study findings and constraints: Clones tied to disease were said to be significantly enriched in matched ankylosing spondylitis synovial fluid. For ankylosing spondylitis blood, a TCR beta motif of about eight highly homologous variants appeared characteristic. Clones linked to the disease showed a CD8+ phenotype. They occurred at relatively low frequencies in peripheral blood.

MiXCR, applied by TCRdb to the 5' RACE reads, yields one record per CDR3 protein. The repertoire has 400,000 or so distinct CDR3 sequences, approximately 26% of them found once; the top ten carry about 0.9%. The CDR3 totals 15 residues. Per the germline V gene, CDR1 is LGHNA and CDR2 is YNFKEQ. V lost 0 bases and J 9 bases, leaving 15 bases between the germline ends. This clonotype has more than one count but fewer than ten. The antigen is undetermined. The chain is built from TRBV4-2 and TRBJ2-1; D perhaps matches TRBD1 (6 bases). The source is a male donor with ankylosing spondylitis. The specimen was blood, either unsorted or a sorted T cell fraction (not recorded which). As DNA, the CDR3 is TGTGCCAGCAGCCAAGATAGATGGCTAGGGGGTGAGCAGTTCTTC. It specifies CASSQDRWLGGEQFF.